Listed here are 30 T cell receptor beta chains from one sample, sequenced in a study of blood T cells in healthy people across ages. Using a J-beta primer mix together with a sample-barcoded 5' primer, a second PCR was run for roughly 6 to 12 cycles. One entry per CDR3 protein, called by TCRdb with MiXCR from the 5' RACE reads. Among roughly 800,000 distinct CDR3 sequences listed, roughly 60% were seen once. The sample was blood. These receptors were collected from a man aged 30-40 years in good health.

The gene calls are TRBV11-2 and TRBJ2-7; the D is unclear. The germline V gene encodes CDR1 SGHAT and CDR2 FQNNGV. V was cut by 1 base and J by 3 bases, with 13 bases left in between. The CDR3 extends over 15 amino acids. Written as DNA, the CDR3 is TGTGCCAGCAGCTTAGCTGGGTATTTAGTCTACGAGCAGTACTTC. Its protein is CASSLAGYLVYEQYF.

V gene TRBV20-1 combines with J gene TRBJ2-7; D gene ambiguous. Matching the DNA end better, TRBJ2-5 makes the J call doubtful. Per germline, CDR1 DFQATT and CDR2 SNEGSKA (reference sequence). The CDR3 contains 9 residues. The chain's CDR3 is CKSKETQYF. DNA for the CDR3: TGCAAGTCTAAGGAGACCCAGTACTTC.

The chain links TRBV20-1 to TRBJ2-7; D is perhaps TRBD2 (6 bases). The V gene lost 5 bases and the J gene lost 1 base, with 12 bases spanning the gap. CDR1 DFQATT and CDR2 SNEGSKA come from the germline V gene (reference sequence). The CDR3 spans 13 residues. Written as DNA, the CDR3 is TGCAGTGCTCGGCGTCGGGGGTCCTACGAGCAGTACTTC. It specifies CSARRRGSYEQYF.

The chain combines TRBV4-3 with TRBJ2-7; 8 nucleotides match TRBD1. V was pared by 3 bases and J by 6 bases, with 7 bases of the junction left unmatched. This CDR3 has 14 amino acids. Germline V gene sequence: CDR1 LGHNA, CDR2 YSLEER. CDR3 coding DNA: TGCGCCAGCAGCCACCCTGACAGGGGTGGCGAGCAGTACTTC. Protein sequence: CASSHPDRGGEQYF.

The chain combines TRBV6-5 with TRBJ2-7; no clear D gene. The tail of the sequence fits TRBJ2-5 better, so the J call may be wrong. The V gene's germline CDR1 is MNHEY and CDR2 SVGAGI. The CDR3 length is 11 residues. Here the CDR3 reads CASSSYETQYF. CDR3 sequence (DNA): TGTGCCAGCAGTTCGTATGAGACCCAGTACTTC.

The rearrangement uses TRBV7-9 and TRBJ1-6, with D unclear. Germline CDR1 SEHNR, CDR2 FQNEAQ (reference sequence). The CDR3 sequence is 15 residues long. The V end lost 1 base, the J end lost 8 bases, and 12 bases lay between the germline ends. CDR3: CASSLVPIGDSPLHF. The CDR3 DNA is TGTGCCAGCAGCTTAGTGCCGATTGGGGATTCACCCCTCCACTTT. The full variable domain, completed using reference TRBV7-9 and TRBJ1-6, is DTGVSQNPRHKITKRGQNVTFRCDPISEHNRLYWYRQTLGQGPEFLTYFQNEAQLEKSRLLSDRFSAERPKGSFSTLEIQRTEQGDSAMYLCASSLVPIGDSPLHFGNGTRLTVT.

The rearrangement links TRBV3-1 to TRBJ2-5; D may match TRBD1 or TRBD2 (5 bases each). Per germline, CDR1 LGHDT and CDR2 YNNKEL (reference sequence). The CDR3 spans 15 residues. V lost 2 bases and J 1 base, leaving 11 bases between the germline ends. The DNA of the CDR3 is TGTGCCAGCAGCCAACAACTGGGACCCCAAGAGACCCAGTACTTC. This encodes CASSQQLGPQETQYF.

This clonotype turned up a few times. The rearrangement uses TRBV3-1 and TRBJ2-2; D is tentatively TRBD1 or TRBD2 (5 bases each). CDR1 is LGHDT, CDR2 YNNKEL, per germline (reference sequence). The CDR3 covers 15 residues. V lost 3 bases to trimming and J lost 3 bases, with 11 bases between them. CDR3 bases: TGTGCCAGCAGCCAGCAATGGGGGTACACCGGGGAGCTGTTTTTT. Its protein product is CASSQQWGYTGELFF.

This clonotype was counted a few times. This chain links TRBV12-3 or TRBV12-4 with TRBJ1-2; D perhaps matches TRBD1 (6 bases). V was trimmed by 5 bases and J by 8 bases, leaving 18 bases between them. This CDR3 is 14 amino acids long. CDR3 residues: CASSQSGDLDGYTF. In DNA, the CDR3 is TGTGCCAGCAGTCAATCAGGGGATCTCGACGGCTACACCTTC.

V is TRBV5-1 and J is TRBJ1-1; perhaps TRBD1 as D (6 bases). Trimming removed 4 bases at V and 2 bases at J, with 15 bases between. Looked up from germline, CDR1 is SGHRS and CDR2 is YFSETQ. The CDR3 has 15 residues. The CDR3 bases are TGCGCCAGCAGCCCCCTTGGGGGGGCCAACACTGAAGCTTTCTTT. It specifies CASSPLGGANTEAFF.

CDR3 DNA sequence: TGCAGTGCTAGTACGGGAGGGCCCGTGGGTGAGCAGTTCTTC. This translates into CSASTGGPVGEQFF. V gene TRBV20-1 combines with J gene TRBJ2-1, with 8 bases fitting TRBD2. The CDR3 is made up of 14 amino acids. Trimming took 3 bases from V and 9 from J; bases not matched to a gene: 10. Germline CDR1 DFQATT, CDR2 SNEGSKA (reference sequence).

V gene TRBV12-3 or TRBV12-4 combines with J gene TRBJ2-7; D is unresolved. With 6 bases removed from V and 2 bases from J, the gap between germline ends came to 20 bases. CDR3 length equals 16 residues. CDR3 sequence: CASSSEGRPEPYEQYF. The DNA for the CDR3 is TGTGCCAGCAGCTCCGAAGGACGGCCGGAACCCTACGAGCAGTACTTC.

V is TRBV12-3 or TRBV12-4 and J is TRBJ1-2; tentatively, D is TRBD1 (6 bases). Deletions cut 6 bases from V and 0 bases from J, with 17 bases between. This CDR3 is 16 amino acids long. CDR3 DNA sequence: TGTGCCAGCAGCCGAAACAGGGATGGAGCTAACTATGGCTACACCTTC. It translates to CASSRNRDGANYGYTF.

At least ten counts were recorded for this clonotype. A read error may produce the germline difference seen at one junction end. The CDR3, as DNA: TGCGCCAGCAGCCCAGGTTCTTCTGGGGCCAACGTCCTGACTTTC. This sequence encodes CASSPGSSGANVLTF. The chain links TRBV18 to TRBJ2-6; no reliable D call. Germline V lookup: CDR1 KGHSH, CDR2 LQKENI. This CDR3 is 15 amino acids long.

The chain employs TRBV9 and TRBJ1-1; 8 nucleotides line up with TRBD1. Germline V gives CDR1 SGDLS, CDR2 YYNGEE. CDR3 length: 14 amino acids. V lost 9 bases, J lost 3 bases, and 10 bases stayed unmatched. The CDR3 reads CATNPMTGDTEAFF. The CDR3 DNA reads as TGTGCCACCAACCCGATGACAGGGGACACTGAAGCTTTCTTT.

The J gene is TRBJ2-3, the V gene TRBV9, with 9 bases lining up with TRBD2. From germline, CDR1 is SGDLS and CDR2 YYNGEE. The ends lost 0 bases at V and 4 bases at J; junction bases unmatched: 6. The CDR3 contains 16 residues. Here the CDR3 reads CASSVALAGGADTQYF. CDR3 nucleotides: TGTGCCAGCAGCGTAGCATTGGCGGGAGGGGCAGATACGCAGTATTTT. Full variable domain (rest looked up from reference TRBV9 and TRBJ2-3): DSGVTQTPKHLITATGQRVTLRCSPRSGDLSVYWYQQSLDQGLQFLIQYYNGEERAKGNILERFSAQQFPDLHSELNLSSLELGDSALYFCASSVALAGGADTQYFGPGTRLTVL.

This clonotype has more than one count but fewer than ten. This chain joins TRBV5-1 and TRBJ1-2; unclear D gene. The V gene lost 4 bases and the J gene lost 5 bases, with 18 bases spanning the gap. CDR1 is SGHRS, CDR2 YFSETQ, per germline. This CDR3 contains 15 residues. CDR3 sequence: CASSPGREIGYGYTF. CDR3 coding DNA: TGCGCCAGCAGCCCTGGACGGGAGATCGGGTATGGCTACACCTTC.

There are a few counts of this clonotype. This chain connects TRBV25-1 to TRBJ2-7, with D possibly being TRBD1 (5 bases). Trimming left V 3 bases short and J 4 bases short, with 13 bases between. The CDR3 spans 14 residues. Germline V gene data show CDR1 as MGHDK and CDR2 as SYGVNS. This chain's CDR3 is CASSEGQGGYEQYF. The CDR3 nucleotides are TGTGCCAGCAGTGAGGGGCAGGGTGGATACGAGCAGTACTTC.

About this clonotype: The junction departs from germline at one end; a sequencing error may be responsible. The chain links TRBV20-1 to TRBJ1-2; D not certain. Germline V gene data show CDR1 as DFQATT and CDR2 as SNEGSKA (reference sequence). CDR3 size: 13 residues. The CDR3, as DNA: TGCAATGCTAGAGCCTCGGACGGATATGGCTACACCTTC. This encodes CNARASDGYGYTF.

The V call is TRBV2, the J call TRBJ1-2, with D maybe TRBD1 (6 bases). Trimming cost V 9 bases and J 3 bases, with 11 bases left between them. The germline gives CDR1 SNHLY, CDR2 FYNNEI. The CDR3 has 12 amino acids. DNA of the CDR3: TGTGCCAGACAGGGTTGGGACTATGGCTACACCTTC. The encoded protein is CARQGWDYGYTF.

CDR3 nucleotide sequence: TGTGCCAGCAGCTTGGAGCAGGCTCACGAAAAACTGTTTTTT. This codes for CASSLEQAHEKLFF. The gene calls are TRBV5-5 and TRBJ1-4; D is unclear. The V gene's germline CDR1 is SGHKS and CDR2 YYEKEE (reference sequence). The CDR3 has 14 amino acids. The germline V and J ends were trimmed by 0 bases and 8 bases, with 11 bases remaining between them.

The rearrangement joins TRBV20-1 to TRBJ2-4, with TRBD2 matching over 11 bases. Per the germline V gene, CDR1 is DFQATT and CDR2 is SNEGSKA (reference sequence). V gave up 0 bases and J gave up 3 bases; unmatched junction bases: 4. CDR3 size: 16 residues. The CDR3 loop reads CSARDVAGGLKNIQYF. CDR3 bases: TGCAGTGCTAGAGATGTAGCGGGGGGGCTCAAAAACATTCAGTACTTC.

This clonotype has a single count. The rearrangement links TRBV12-3 or TRBV12-4 to TRBJ2-1; TRBD2 agrees at 12 bases. The CDR3 spans 17 residues. J gave up 9 bases and V 4 bases, and 13 bases lay outside the gene matches. CDR3 loop: CASSWIWASGRGGEQFF. For the CDR3, the DNA is TGTGCCAGCAGTTGGATCTGGGCTAGCGGGAGGGGTGGTGAGCAGTTCTTC.

This clonotype was picked up a small number of times. The V call is TRBV7-9, the J call TRBJ1-5; a weak D match, TRBD1 (5 bases). Germline V gives CDR1 SEHNR, CDR2 FQNEAQ (reference sequence). The length of the CDR3 is 13 residues. The V and J ends lost 5 bases and 5 bases respectively, with 10 bases between them. The CDR3 sequence: CASSTQGDQPQHF. The CDR3, as DNA: TGTGCCAGCAGCACTCAAGGGGATCAGCCCCAGCATTTT.

The chain recombines TRBV2 with TRBJ2-7, with a weak D call TRBD1 (5 bases). This CDR3 contains 16 residues. CDR1 is SNHLY, CDR2 FYNNEI, per germline. Trimming stripped 7 bases from V and 0 bases from J, with 19 bases between. The CDR3 DNA sequence: TGTGCCAGCAACCTGATGCCCATGACAGTCTCCTACGAGCAGTACTTC. Translated: CASNLMPMTVSYEQYF.

This clonotype showed up just a few times. The rearrangement uses TRBV7-2 and TRBJ2-1; D unclear. V was pared by 1 base and J by 13 bases, with 17 bases between. Germline-derived CDR1 and CDR2 are SGHTA and FQGNSA. This CDR3 contains 14 residues. CDR3 coding DNA: TGTGCCAGCAGCTTAGTCATGGGATCAGAGACCCAGTTCTTC. It encodes CASSLVMGSETQFF.

This chain connects TRBV6-2 or TRBV6-3 to TRBJ2-4; D assignment may be TRBD1 or TRBD2 (7 bases each). The J call could be wrong; TRBJ2-5 is a better fit for the DNA end. This CDR3 has 15 amino acids. The V gene's germline CDR1 is MNHEY and CDR2 SVGEGT. This CDR3 reads CASGFSTTGRVTQYF. DNA for the CDR3: TGTGCCAGCGGTTTCTCAACGACAGGGAGGGTGACCCAGTACTTC.

This sequence joins TRBV7-3 and TRBJ2-1, with TRBD1 matching over 7 bases. There are 13 residues in the CDR3. Germline CDR1 and CDR2: SGHTA and FQGTGA. The ends lost 5 bases at V and 12 bases at J; junction bases unmatched: 10. The chain's CDR3 is CASSPGGRNRQFF. In DNA, the CDR3 is TGTGCCAGCAGCCCAGGGGGAAGGAATAGGCAGTTCTTC.

The genes are TRBV29-1 and TRBJ2-5; no clear D. The V end lost 6 bases, the J end lost 4 bases, and 12 bases lay between the germline ends. CDR3 length equals 12 residues. From germline, CDR1 is SQVTM and CDR2 ANQGSEA. This CDR3 is CSVSELTETQYF. CDR3 bases: TGCAGCGTCTCGGAGCTCACAGAGACCCAGTACTTC.

The chain couples TRBV12-3 or TRBV12-4 to TRBJ2-3; possible D gene TRBD2, 6 bases. Trimming cost V 7 bases and J 4 bases, with 15 bases left between them. This CDR3 spans 14 amino acids. The CDR3 region is CASKVGGTPDTQYF. In DNA form, the CDR3 reads TGTGCCAGCAAAGTGGGAGGCACCCCAGATACGCAGTATTTT.